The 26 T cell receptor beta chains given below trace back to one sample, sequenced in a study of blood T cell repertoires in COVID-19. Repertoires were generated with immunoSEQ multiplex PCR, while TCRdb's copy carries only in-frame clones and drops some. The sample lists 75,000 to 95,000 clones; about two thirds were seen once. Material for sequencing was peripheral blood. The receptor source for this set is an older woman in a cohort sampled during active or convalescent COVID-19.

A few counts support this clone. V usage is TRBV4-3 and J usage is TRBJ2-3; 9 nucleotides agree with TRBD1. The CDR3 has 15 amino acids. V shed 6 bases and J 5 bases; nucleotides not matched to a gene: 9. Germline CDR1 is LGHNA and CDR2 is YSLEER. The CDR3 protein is CASSTRGQGGDTQYF. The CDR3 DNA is TGCGCCAGCAGTACGAGGGGACAGGGAGGAGATACGCAGTATTTT.

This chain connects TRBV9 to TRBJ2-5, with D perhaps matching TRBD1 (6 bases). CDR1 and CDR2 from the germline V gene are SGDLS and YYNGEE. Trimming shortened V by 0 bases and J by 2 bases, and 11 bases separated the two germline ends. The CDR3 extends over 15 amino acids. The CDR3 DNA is TGTGCCAGCAGCGTAGTTCTTGGACAGCAAGAGACCCAGTACTTC. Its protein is CASSVVLGQQETQYF. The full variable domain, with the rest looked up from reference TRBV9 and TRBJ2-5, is DSGVTQTPKHLITATGQRVTLRCSPRSGDLSVYWYQQSLDQGLQFLIQYYNGEERAKGNILERFSAQQFPDLHSELNLSSLELGDSALYFCASSVVLGQQETQYFGPGTRLLVL.

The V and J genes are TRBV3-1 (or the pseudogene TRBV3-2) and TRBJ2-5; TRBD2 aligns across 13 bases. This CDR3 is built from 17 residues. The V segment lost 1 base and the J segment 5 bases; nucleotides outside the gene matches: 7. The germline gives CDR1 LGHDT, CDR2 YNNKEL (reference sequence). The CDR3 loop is CASSQVLAGGPGETQYF. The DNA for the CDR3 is TGTGCCAGCAGCCAAGTACTAGCGGGGGGGCCGGGGGAGACCCAGTACTTC.

CDR3: CASRTSGGGYEQYF. CDR3 sequence (DNA): TGTGCCAGCAGAACTAGCGGGGGTGGGTACGAGCAGTACTTC. The chain combines TRBV2 with TRBJ2-7; 11 bases are a match to TRBD2. The CDR3 covers 14 residues. The ends lost 6 bases at V and 4 bases at J; junction bases unmatched: 5. Germline V lookup: CDR1 SNHLY, CDR2 FYNNEI.

This chain's CDR3 is CASSQTGGNEKLFF. The CDR3 coding sequence is TGTGCCAGCAGCCAAACAGGGGGCAATGAAAAACTGTTTTTT. The J gene is TRBJ1-4, the V gene TRBV5-4, with 9 bases identical to TRBD1. The CDR3 is 14 amino acids. In germline, CDR1 is SGHNT, CDR2 YYREEE (reference sequence). Trimming took 4 bases from V and 5 from J; bases not matched to a gene: 3.

This chain's CDR3 is CASSGPANTGELFF. The DNA for the CDR3 is TGTGCCAGCAGTGGGCCCGCGAACACCGGGGAGCTGTTTTTT. The gene calls are TRBV9 and TRBJ2-2; D uncertain. Germline CDR1 SGDLS, CDR2 YYNGEE. The CDR3 spans 14 residues. Trimming shortened V by 5 bases and J by 0 bases, and 8 bases separated the two germline ends.

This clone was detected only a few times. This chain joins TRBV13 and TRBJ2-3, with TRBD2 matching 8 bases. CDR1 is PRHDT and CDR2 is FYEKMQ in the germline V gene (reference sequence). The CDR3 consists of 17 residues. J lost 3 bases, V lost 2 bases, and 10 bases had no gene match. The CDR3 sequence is CASSLPTGGAITDTQYF. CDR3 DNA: TGTGCCAGCAGCTTACCCACGGGGGGGGCTATAACAGATACGCAGTATTTT.

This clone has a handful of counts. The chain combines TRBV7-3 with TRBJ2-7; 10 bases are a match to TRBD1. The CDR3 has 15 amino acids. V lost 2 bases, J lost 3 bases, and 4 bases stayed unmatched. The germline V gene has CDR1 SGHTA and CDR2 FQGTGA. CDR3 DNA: TGTGCCAGCAGCTTAGGGACAGGGGTGATCTACGAGCAGTACTTC. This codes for CASSLGTGVIYEQYF.

The CDR3 loop is CASSLALSERYGYTF. CDR3 DNA: TGTGCCAGCAGCTTAGCCCTTTCCGAGAGGTATGGCTACACCTTC. The V gene is TRBV7-9, the J gene TRBJ1-2; no clear D. V lost 0 bases and J 5 bases, leaving 13 bases between the germline ends. The CDR3 runs to 15 residues. Germline lookup yields CDR1 SEHNR and CDR2 FQNEAQ (reference sequence).

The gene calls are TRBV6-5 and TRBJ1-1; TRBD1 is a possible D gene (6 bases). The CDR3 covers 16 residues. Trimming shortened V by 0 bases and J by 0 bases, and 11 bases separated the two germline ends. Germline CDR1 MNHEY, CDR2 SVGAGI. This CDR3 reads CASSYSRQAMNTEAFF. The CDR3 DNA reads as TGTGCCAGCAGTTACTCCCGACAGGCAATGAACACTGAAGCTTTCTTT.

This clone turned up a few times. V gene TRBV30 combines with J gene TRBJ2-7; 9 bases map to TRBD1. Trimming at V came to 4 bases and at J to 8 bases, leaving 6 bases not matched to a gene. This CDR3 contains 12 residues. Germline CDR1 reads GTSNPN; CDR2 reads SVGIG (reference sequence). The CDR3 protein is CAWIPNRGQQYF. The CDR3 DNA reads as TGTGCCTGGATTCCAAACAGGGGGCAGCAGTACTTC.

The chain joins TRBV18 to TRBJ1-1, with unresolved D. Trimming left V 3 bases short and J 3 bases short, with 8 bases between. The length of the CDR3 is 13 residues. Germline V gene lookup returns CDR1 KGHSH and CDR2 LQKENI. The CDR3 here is CASSPRSDTEAFF. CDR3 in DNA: TGTGCCAGCTCACCCCGGTCGGACACTGAAGCTTTCTTT.

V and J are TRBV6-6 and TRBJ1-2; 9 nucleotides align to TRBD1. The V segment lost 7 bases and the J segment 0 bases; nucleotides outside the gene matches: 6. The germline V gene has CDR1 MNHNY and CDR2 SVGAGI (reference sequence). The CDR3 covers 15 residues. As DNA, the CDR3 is TGTGCCAGCACCGACAGGGGGAGAACTAACTATGGCTACACCTTC. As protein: CASTDRGRTNYGYTF.

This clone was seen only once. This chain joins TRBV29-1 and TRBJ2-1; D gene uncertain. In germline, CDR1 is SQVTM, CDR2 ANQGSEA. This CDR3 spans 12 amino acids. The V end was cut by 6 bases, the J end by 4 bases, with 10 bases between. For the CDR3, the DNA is TGCAGCGTCCTTGACTTGTACAATGAGCAGTTCTTC. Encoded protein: CSVLDLYNEQFF.

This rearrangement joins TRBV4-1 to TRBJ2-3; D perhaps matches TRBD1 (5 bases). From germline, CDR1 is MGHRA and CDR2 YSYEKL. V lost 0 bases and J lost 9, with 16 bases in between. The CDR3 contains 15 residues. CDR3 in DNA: TGCGCCAGCAGCCAAGATAGGGGATGGTCTGGCACGCAGTATTTT. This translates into CASSQDRGWSGTQYF.

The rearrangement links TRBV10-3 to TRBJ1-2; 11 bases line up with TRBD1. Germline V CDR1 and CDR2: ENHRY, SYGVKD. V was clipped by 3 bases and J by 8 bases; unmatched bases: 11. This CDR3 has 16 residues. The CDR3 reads CAISDLRLGQGAGYTF. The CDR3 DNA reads TGTGCCATCAGTGATCTGAGGTTAGGACAGGGGGCCGGCTACACCTTC.

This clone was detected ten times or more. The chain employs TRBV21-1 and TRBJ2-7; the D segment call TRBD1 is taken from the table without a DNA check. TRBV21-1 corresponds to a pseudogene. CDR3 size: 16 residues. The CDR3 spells CASSKKGQGSSYEQYF. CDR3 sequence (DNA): TGTGCCAGCAGCAAAAAGGGCCAGGGAAGCTCCTACGAGCAGTACTTC.

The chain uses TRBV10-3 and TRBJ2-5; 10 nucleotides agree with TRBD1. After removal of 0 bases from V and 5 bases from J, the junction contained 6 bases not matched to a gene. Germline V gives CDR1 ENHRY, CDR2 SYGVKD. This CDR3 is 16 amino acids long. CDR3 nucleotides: TGTGCCATCAGTGAGTCGGGACAGGGGATTATCGAGACCCAGTACTTC. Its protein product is CAISESGQGIIETQYF.

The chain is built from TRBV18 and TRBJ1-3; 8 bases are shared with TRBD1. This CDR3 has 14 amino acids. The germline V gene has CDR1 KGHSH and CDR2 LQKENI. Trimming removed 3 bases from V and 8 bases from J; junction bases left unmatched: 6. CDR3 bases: TGTGCCAGCTCACCTGCCCAGGGGGCTTACACCATATATTTT. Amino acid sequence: CASSPAQGAYTIYF.

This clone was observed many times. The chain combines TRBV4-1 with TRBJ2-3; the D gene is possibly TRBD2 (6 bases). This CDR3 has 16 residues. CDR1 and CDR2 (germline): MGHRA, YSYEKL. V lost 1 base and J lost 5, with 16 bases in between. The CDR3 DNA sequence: TGCGCCAGCAGCCAAGTCGGGGGATGGGTGGGAGATACGCAGTATTTT. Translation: CASSQVGGWVGDTQYF.

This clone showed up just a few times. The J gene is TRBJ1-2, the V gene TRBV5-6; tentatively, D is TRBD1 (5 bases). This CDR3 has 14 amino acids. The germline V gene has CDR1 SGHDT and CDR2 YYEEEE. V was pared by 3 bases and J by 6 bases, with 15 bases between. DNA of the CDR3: TGTGCCAGCAGCTCCTGGGGGGGAAGGGATGGCTACACCTTC. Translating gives CASSSWGGRDGYTF.

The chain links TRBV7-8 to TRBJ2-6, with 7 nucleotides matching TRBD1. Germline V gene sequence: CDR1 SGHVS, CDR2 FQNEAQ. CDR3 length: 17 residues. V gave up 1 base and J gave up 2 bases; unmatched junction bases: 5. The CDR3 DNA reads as TGTGCCAGCAGCTTAGTAACAGGGGTTCCTGGGGCCAACGTCCTGACTTTC. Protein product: CASSLVTGVPGANVLTF.

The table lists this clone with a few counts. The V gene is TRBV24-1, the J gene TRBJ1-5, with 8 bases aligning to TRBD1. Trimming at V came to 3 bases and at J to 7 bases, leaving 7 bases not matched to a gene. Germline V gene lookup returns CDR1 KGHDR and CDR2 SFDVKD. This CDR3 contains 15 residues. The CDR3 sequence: CATSDRTGSGQPQHF. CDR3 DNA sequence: TGTGCCACCAGTGATCGGACAGGGTCGGGCCAGCCCCAGCATTTT.

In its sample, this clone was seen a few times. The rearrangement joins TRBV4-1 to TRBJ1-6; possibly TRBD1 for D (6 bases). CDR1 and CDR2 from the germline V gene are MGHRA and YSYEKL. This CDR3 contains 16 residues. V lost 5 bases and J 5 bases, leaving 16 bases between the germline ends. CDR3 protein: CASSGRSYRDNSPLHF. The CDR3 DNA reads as TGCGCCAGCAGCGGCAGGAGTTACAGGGATAATTCACCCCTCCACTTT.

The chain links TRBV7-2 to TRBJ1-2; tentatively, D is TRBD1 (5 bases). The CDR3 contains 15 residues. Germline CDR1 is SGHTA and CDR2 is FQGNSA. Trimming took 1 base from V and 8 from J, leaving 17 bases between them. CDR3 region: CASSLDRTITKGYTF. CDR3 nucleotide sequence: TGTGCCAGCAGCTTAGATCGGACAATTACTAAGGGCTACACCTTC.

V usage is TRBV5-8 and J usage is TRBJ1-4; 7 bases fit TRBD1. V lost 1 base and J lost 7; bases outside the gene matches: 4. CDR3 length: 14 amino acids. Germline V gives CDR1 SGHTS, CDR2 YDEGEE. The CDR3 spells CASSLTGVTEKLFF. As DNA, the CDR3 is TGTGCCAGCAGCTTGACAGGGGTGACTGAAAAACTGTTTTTT. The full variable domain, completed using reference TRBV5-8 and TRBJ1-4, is EAGVTQSPTHLIKTRGQQATLRCSPISGHTSVYWYQQALGLGLQFLLWYDEGEERNRGNFPPRFSGRQFPNYSSELNVNALELEDSALYLCASSLTGVTEKLFFGSGTQLSVL.